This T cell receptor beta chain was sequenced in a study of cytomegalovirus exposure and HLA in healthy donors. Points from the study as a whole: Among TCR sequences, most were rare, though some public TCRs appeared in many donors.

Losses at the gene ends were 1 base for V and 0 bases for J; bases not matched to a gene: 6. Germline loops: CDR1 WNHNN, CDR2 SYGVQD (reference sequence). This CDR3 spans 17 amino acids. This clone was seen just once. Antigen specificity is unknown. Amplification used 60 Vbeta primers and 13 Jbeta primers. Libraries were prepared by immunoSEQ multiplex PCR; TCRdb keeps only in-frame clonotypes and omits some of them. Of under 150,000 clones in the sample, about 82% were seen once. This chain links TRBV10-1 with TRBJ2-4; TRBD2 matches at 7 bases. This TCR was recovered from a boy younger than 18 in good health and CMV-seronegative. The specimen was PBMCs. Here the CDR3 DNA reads TGCGCCAGCAGTGAGTTTCAGCGGGAACTAGCCAAAAACATTCAGTACTTC. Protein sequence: CASSEFQRELAKNIQYF.